This entry lists 23 T cell receptor beta chains sequenced from one sample in a study of blood T cell repertoires in COVID-19. Assay: immunoSEQ multiplex PCR; the TCRdb copy retains only in-frame clones and omits some. The sample has some 57,000 clones; approximately 86% are singletons. Input material: peripheral blood. These receptor sequences come from a man aged 70-80 years with acute or convalescent COVID-19.

J is TRBJ2-5 and V is TRBV12-5, with a possible D match to TRBD2 (6 bases). The germline CDR1 and CDR2 sequences are LGHNT and FRNRAP. V lost 5 bases and J 5 bases, leaving 18 bases between the germline ends. The CDR3 spans 15 residues. The CDR3, as DNA: TGTGCTAGTGGTCCCCATTCGGGGGTCGGCGAGACCCAGTACTTC. This translates into CASGPHSGVGETQYF.

This chain uses TRBV10-3 with TRBJ2-1; TRBD1 aligns across 9 bases. The CDR3 spans 16 residues. After removal of 8 bases from V and 6 bases from J, the junction contained 14 bases not matched to a gene. Germline V gives CDR1 ENHRY, CDR2 SYGVKD. The CDR3 DNA reads TGTGCCATCGGCCGCCCCCGGGGACAGGGAGGCAATGAGCAGTTCTTC. This sequence encodes CAIGRPRGQGGNEQFF.

This clone was counted only a few times. The chain is built from TRBV7-2 and TRBJ2-5, with TRBD2 as a possible D gene (6 bases). This CDR3 is 15 amino acids long. Germline V gene data show CDR1 as SGHTA and CDR2 as FQGNSA. The ends were cut back, 2 bases at V and 3 bases at J, with 13 bases in the middle. The CDR3: CASSLPSGSKETQYF. The CDR3 DNA follows: TGTGCCAGCAGCTTACCCAGCGGGTCCAAAGAGACCCAGTACTTC.

The genes are TRBV7-6 and TRBJ2-5; D gene unclear. Trimming removed 2 bases from V and 1 base from J, with 11 bases in between. This CDR3 has 15 amino acids. In germline, CDR1 is SGHVS, CDR2 FNYEAQ. In DNA form, the CDR3 reads TGTGCCAGCAGCTTAAGTAACAGTCCCCAAGAGACCCAGTACTTC. Translation: CASSLSNSPQETQYF.

This rearrangement joins TRBV6-5 to TRBJ1-1; no clear D. Trimming removed 5 bases at V and 0 bases at J, with 7 bases between. The V gene's germline CDR1 is MNHEY and CDR2 SVGAGI. This CDR3 contains 13 residues. The CDR3 sequence is CASSTQLNTEAFF. The DNA for the CDR3 is TGTGCCAGCAGTACACAACTGAACACTGAAGCTTTCTTT.

This clone turned up a few times. V gene TRBV3-1 (or the pseudogene TRBV3-2) combines with J gene TRBJ2-1; 7 bases map to TRBD2. This CDR3 is 17 amino acids long. The ends lost 4 bases at V and 4 bases at J; junction bases unmatched: 13. Germline V lookup: CDR1 LGHDT, CDR2 YNNKEL (reference sequence). CDR3 nucleotides: TGTGCCAGCAGCCTTCTTCGGTCAGCGGGACTATACAATGAGCAGTTCTTC. Translation gives CASSLLRSAGLYNEQFF.

This chain joins TRBV13 and TRBJ1-1; the match to TRBD1 covers 10 bases. The CDR3 runs 15 residues. Germline V lookup: CDR1 PRHDT, CDR2 FYEKMQ (reference sequence). The V segment lost 5 bases and the J segment 1 base; nucleotides outside the gene matches: 4. The CDR3 DNA sequence: TGTGCCAGCAGCGAATGGACAGGGGGGAACACTGAAGCTTTCTTT. This codes for CASSEWTGGNTEAFF.

The rearrangement links TRBV14 to TRBJ2-3; TRBD2 agrees at 8 bases. The V gene's germline CDR1 is SGHDN and CDR2 FVKESK. CDR3 length equals 14 residues. The junction had 8 bases not matched to a gene; V was cut back by 9 bases and J by 3 bases. CDR3: CASNIAGLTDTQYF. The CDR3 nucleotides are TGTGCCAGTAATATAGCGGGGCTGACAGATACGCAGTATTTT.

This chain uses TRBV19 with TRBJ1-4; D unresolved. CDR1 LNHDA and CDR2 SQIVND come from the germline V gene (reference sequence). This CDR3 has 13 residues. V was pared by 9 bases and J by 5 bases, with 13 bases between. CDR3 amino acids: CASQRYKNEKLFF. CDR3 DNA sequence: TGTGCCAGCCAGCGTTACAAGAATGAAAAACTGTTTTTT.

The V gene is TRBV9, the J gene TRBJ1-2, with a weak D call TRBD1 (5 bases). CDR1 is SGDLS and CDR2 is YYNGEE in the germline V gene. V shed 2 bases and J shed 0 bases, with 11 bases lying between them. CDR3 length: 15 amino acids. The CDR3 region is CASSVMTEANYGYTF. DNA for the CDR3: TGTGCCAGCAGCGTCATGACAGAAGCTAACTATGGCTACACCTTC.

Comments on this clone: This sample also contains other DNA sequences that code for the same CDR3. The gene calls are TRBV18 and TRBJ1-1; 8 nucleotides line up with TRBD1. CDR1 is KGHSH, CDR2 LQKENI, per germline. V lost 6 bases to trimming and J lost 2 bases; unmatched junction nucleotides: 8. The CDR3 consists of 15 residues. CDR3 residues: CASSPQTGVNTEAFF. The CDR3 nucleotides read TGTGCCAGCTCTCCCCAGACAGGGGTCAACACTGAAGCTTTCTTT.

This rearrangement joins TRBV28 to TRBJ1-5; TRBD1 is a possible D gene (5 bases). Deletions cut 6 bases from V and 0 bases from J, with 12 bases between. This CDR3 is built from 15 residues. The germline V gene encodes CDR1 MDHEN and CDR2 SYDVKM. Here the CDR3 DNA reads TGTGCCAGCAGGATGCCTACAGGTAGCAATCAGCCCCAGCATTTT. Translated: CASRMPTGSNQPQHF. The complete variable domain, with remaining parts taken from reference TRBV28 and TRBJ1-5, reads DVKVTQSSRYLVKRTGEKVFLECVQDMDHENMFWYRQDPGLGLRLIYFSYDVKMKEKGDIPEGYSVSREKKERFSLILESASTNQTSMYLCASRMPTGSNQPQHFGDGTRLSIL.

The chain links TRBV3-1 (or the pseudogene TRBV3-2) to TRBJ2-1; perhaps TRBD2 as D (5 bases). Germline CDR1 is LGHDT and CDR2 is YNNKEL (reference sequence). V was trimmed by 1 base and J by 3 bases, leaving 10 bases between them. The CDR3 runs 15 residues. The CDR3 protein is CASSQGTAGYNEQFF. CDR3 nucleotides: TGTGCCAGCAGCCAAGGTACTGCGGGCTACAATGAGCAGTTCTTC.

V and J are TRBV5-4 and TRBJ2-7, with a tentative D call TRBD2 (6 bases). The CDR3 spans 15 residues. CDR1 is SGHNT, CDR2 YYREEE, per germline (reference sequence). Trimming removed 4 bases from V and 7 bases from J, with 21 bases in between. The CDR3 sequence is CASSPPGAAGREQYF. The CDR3 region has the DNA TGTGCCAGCAGCCCCCCGGGAGCGGCGGGACGGGAGCAGTACTTC.

The V gene is TRBV29-1, the J gene TRBJ1-3, with 9 positions matching TRBD1. This CDR3 region has 12 residues. The germline CDR1 and CDR2 sequences are SQVTM and ANQGSEA. The ends lost 6 bases at V and 4 bases at J; junction bases unmatched: 1. CDR3 nucleotides: TGCAGCGTACAGGGGGCCGGAAACACCATATATTTT. Translating gives CSVQGAGNTIYF.

This clone was observed a handful of times. This chain links TRBV21-1 with TRBJ1-1; no check of the table's D call, TRBD1, against the DNA was made. TRBV21-1 is an annotated pseudogene. This CDR3 has 14 residues. The CDR3, as DNA: TGTGCCAGCAGCAAGGGGCTTTGGTGGACTGAAGCTTTCTTT. It is translated as CASSKGLWWTEAFF.

The gene calls are TRBV6-5 and TRBJ1-2; D call uncertain. The germline V and J ends were trimmed by 6 bases and 4 bases, with 18 bases remaining between them. There are 15 residues in the CDR3. CDR1 and CDR2 (germline): MNHEY, SVGAGI. The CDR3 DNA reads TGTGCCAGCAGCTCCAGCGGCCAGCGGGTCTATGGCTACACCTTC. Translation: CASSSSGQRVYGYTF.

The chain employs TRBV7-6 and TRBJ1-1, with no clear D. The length of the CDR3 is 14 residues. Germline CDR1 reads SGHVS; CDR2 reads FNYEAQ. The V end was cut by 5 bases, the J end by 6 bases, with 16 bases between. The CDR3 sequence is CASSANSWTSEAFF. The CDR3 region has the DNA TGTGCCAGCAGCGCCAATAGTTGGACTTCTGAAGCTTTCTTT. Filled out from reference TRBV7-6 and TRBJ1-1, the complete variable domain reads GAGVSQSPRYKVTKRGQDVALRCDPISGHVSLYWYRQALGQGPEFLTYFNYEAQQDKSGLPNDRFSAERPEGSISTLTIQRTEQRDSAMYRCASSANSWTSEAFFGQGTRLTVV.

This clone was seen a single time. The V gene is TRBV29-1, the J gene TRBJ1-3, with D perhaps TRBD1 (6 bases). The V end lost 6 bases, the J end lost 3 bases, and 15 bases lay between the germline ends. Germline-derived CDR1 and CDR2 are SQVTM and ANQGSEA. The CDR3 sequence is 14 residues long. CDR3 sequence: CSVQDRLIGNTIYF. The CDR3 nucleotides read TGCAGCGTCCAGGACAGACTAATTGGAAACACCATATATTTT.

The chain combines TRBV7-6 with TRBJ2-1, with 9 bases that match TRBD2. There are 15 residues in the CDR3. Germline CDR1 SGHVS, CDR2 FNYEAQ. V dropped 5 bases and J dropped 2; count of bases not matched to a gene: 4. The CDR3 is CASSALAGPYNEQFF. The DNA for the CDR3 is TGTGCCAGCAGCGCCCTAGCGGGACCCTACAATGAGCAGTTCTTC.

The chain carries TRBV5-1 and TRBJ1-4; 9 bases align to TRBD1. CDR3 length equals 15 residues. The germline V gene encodes CDR1 SGHRS and CDR2 YFSETQ. V dropped 4 bases and J dropped 5; count of bases not matched to a gene: 6. The CDR3, as DNA: TGCGCCAGCAGCCGTCAGACAGGGGGGAATGAAAAACTGTTTTTT. Translation gives CASSRQTGGNEKLFF.

The gene calls are TRBV18 and TRBJ2-7, with D tentatively TRBD1 (5 bases). The V gene's germline CDR1 is KGHSH and CDR2 LQKENI. This CDR3 has 13 residues. The V end was cut by 6 bases, the J end by 5 bases, with 14 bases between. The CDR3 coding sequence is TGTGCCAGCTCCCCTACGACAGTAGACGAGCAGTACTTC. It encodes CASSPTTVDEQYF.

V gene TRBV29-1 combines with J gene TRBJ2-7; no clear D gene. The length of the CDR3 is 15 residues. V was shortened by 8 bases and J by 4 bases, with 24 bases between the two germline ends. Germline CDR1 is SQVTM and CDR2 is ANQGSEA. CDR3 bases: TGCAGCATCCAAACGCGGCGTGATAGCTCTTACGAGCAGTACTTC. Translation gives CSIQTRRDSSYEQYF.